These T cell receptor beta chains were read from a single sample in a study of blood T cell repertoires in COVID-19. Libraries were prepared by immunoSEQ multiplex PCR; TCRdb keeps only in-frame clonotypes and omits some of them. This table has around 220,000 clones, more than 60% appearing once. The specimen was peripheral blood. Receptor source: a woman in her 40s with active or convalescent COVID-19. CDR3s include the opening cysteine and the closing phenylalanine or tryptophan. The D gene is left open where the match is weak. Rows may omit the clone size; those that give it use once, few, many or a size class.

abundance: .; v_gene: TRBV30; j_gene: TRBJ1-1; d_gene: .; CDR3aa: CAWRAWALTEAFF; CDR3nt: TGTGCCTGGAGAGCTTGGGCCCTGACTGAAGCTTTCTTT
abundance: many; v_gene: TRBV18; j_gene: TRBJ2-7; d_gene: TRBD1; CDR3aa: CASSPPGTGDYQQYF; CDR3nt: TGTGCCAGCTCACCCCCCGGGACAGGGGACTACCAGCAGTACTTC
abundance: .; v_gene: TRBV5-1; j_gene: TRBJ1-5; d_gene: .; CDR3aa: CASSSGDDSNQPQHF; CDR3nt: TGCGCCAGCAGCTCAGGGGACGATAGCAATCAGCCCCAGCATTTT
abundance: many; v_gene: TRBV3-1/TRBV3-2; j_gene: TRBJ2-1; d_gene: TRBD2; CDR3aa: CASSRRWTSGSGEQFF; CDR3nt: TGTGCCAGCAGCCGAAGGTGGACTAGCGGGTCGGGGGAGCAGTTCTTC
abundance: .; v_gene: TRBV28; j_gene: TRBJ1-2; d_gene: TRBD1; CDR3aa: CASPTGTGGYGYTF; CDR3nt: TGTGCCAGCCCGACCGGGACAGGGGGCTATGGCTACACCTTC
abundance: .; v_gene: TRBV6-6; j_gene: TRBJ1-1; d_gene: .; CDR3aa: CASSVQGLVNTEAFF; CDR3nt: TGTGCCAGCAGTGTCCAGGGTCTGGTGAACACTGAAGCTTTCTTT
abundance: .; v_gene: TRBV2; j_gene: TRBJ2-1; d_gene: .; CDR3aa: CASSRTTSSYNEQFF; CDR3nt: TGTGCCAGCAGTCGGACAACAAGCTCCTACAATGAGCAGTTCTTC
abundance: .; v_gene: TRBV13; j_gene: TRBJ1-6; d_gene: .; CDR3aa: CASSRLWAGNNSPLHF; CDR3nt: TGTGCCAGCAGCAGGCTTTGGGCAGGGAATAATTCACCCCTCCACTTT
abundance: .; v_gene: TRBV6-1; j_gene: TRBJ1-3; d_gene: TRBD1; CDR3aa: CASREIQGAPSGNTIYF; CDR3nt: TGTGCCAGCAGGGAAATACAGGGGGCACCCTCTGGAAACACCATATATTTT
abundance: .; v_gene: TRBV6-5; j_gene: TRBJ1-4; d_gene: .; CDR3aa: CASSRAINEKLFF; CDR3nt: TGTGCCAGCAGCAGGGCCATTAATGAAAAACTGTTTTTT
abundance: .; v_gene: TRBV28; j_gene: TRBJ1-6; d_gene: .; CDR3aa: CASRSGSPLHF; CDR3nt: TGTGCCAGCAGGAGCGGTTCACCCCTCCACTTT
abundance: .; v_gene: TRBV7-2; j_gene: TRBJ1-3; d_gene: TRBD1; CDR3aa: CASSLTGTGTSGNTIYF; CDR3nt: TGTGCCAGCAGCCTTACCGGGACAGGGACCTCTGGAAACACCATATATTTT
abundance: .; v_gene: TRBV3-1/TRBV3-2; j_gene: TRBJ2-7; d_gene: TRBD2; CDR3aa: CASSPGLAGASSYEQYF; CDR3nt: TGTGCCAGCAGCCCCGGACTAGCGGGTGCCAGCTCCTACGAGCAGTACTTC
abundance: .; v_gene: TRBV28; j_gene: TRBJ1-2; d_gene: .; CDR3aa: CASRTARGSRPYGYTF; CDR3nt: TGTGCCAGCAGGACTGCCAGGGGCAGCCGCCCCTATGGCTACACCTTC
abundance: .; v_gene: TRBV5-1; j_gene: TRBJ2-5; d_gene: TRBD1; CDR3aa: CASSLGTAQETQYF; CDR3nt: TGCGCCAGCAGCTTAGGGACAGCACAAGAGACCCAGTACTTC
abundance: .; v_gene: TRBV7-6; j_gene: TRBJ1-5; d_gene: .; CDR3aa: CASSPGYSNQPQHF; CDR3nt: TGTGCCAGCAGCCCGGGGTATAGCAATCAGCCCCAGCATTTT
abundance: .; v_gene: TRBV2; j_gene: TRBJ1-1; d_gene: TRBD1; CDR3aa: CASSGQLGQVAEAFF; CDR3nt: TGTGCCAGCAGTGGCCAATTGGGACAGGTCGCTGAAGCTTTCTTT
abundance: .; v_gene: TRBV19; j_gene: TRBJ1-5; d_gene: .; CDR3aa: CASRGAGQPQHF; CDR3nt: TGTGCCAGTAGAGGGGCGGGGCAGCCCCAGCATTTT
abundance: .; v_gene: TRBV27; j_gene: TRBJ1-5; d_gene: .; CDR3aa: CASSLTYAGGRNQPQHF; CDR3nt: TGTGCCAGCAGTTTAACTTATGCCGGGGGTCGCAATCAGCCCCAGCATTTT
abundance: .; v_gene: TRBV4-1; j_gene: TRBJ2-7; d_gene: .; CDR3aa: CASSHTGGEQYF; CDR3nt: TGCGCCAGCAGCCACACCGGGGGCGAGCAGTACTTC
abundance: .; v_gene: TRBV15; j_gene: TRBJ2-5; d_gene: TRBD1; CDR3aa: CATSRDRGQETQYF; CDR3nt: TGTGCCACCAGCAGGGACAGGGGCCAAGAGACCCAGTACTTC
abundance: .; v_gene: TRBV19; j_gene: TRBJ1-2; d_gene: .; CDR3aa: CASYHQQGTVRGYTF; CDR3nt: TGTGCCAGTTATCATCAACAGGGTACTGTCCGGGGCTACACCTTC
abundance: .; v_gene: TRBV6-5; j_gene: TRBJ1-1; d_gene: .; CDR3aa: CASTPGGGTEAFF; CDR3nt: TGTGCCAGCACCCCCGGGGGAGGAACTGAAGCTTTCTTT
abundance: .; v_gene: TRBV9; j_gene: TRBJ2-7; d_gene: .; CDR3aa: CASSYSGGAAYEQYF; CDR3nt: TGTGCCAGCTCATATTCTGGTGGAGCGGCTTACGAGCAGTACTTC
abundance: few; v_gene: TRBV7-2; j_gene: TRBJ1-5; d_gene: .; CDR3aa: CASSSQGYQPQHF; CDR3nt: TGTGCCAGCAGCTCGCAGGGATATCAGCCCCAGCATTTT
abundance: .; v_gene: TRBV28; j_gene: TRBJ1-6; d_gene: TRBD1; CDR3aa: CASTRQGDSPLHF; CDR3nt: TGTGCCAGCACCAGACAGGGGGACTCACCCCTCCACTTT
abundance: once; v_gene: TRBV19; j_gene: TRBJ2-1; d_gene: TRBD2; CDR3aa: CASGGGWTTIEEQFF; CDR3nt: TGTGCCAGTGGGGGGGGTTGGACTACGATTGAGGAGCAGTTCTTC
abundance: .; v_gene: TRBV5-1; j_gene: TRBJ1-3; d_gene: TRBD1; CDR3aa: CASSLETGTYGNTIYF; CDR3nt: TGCGCCAGCAGCTTGGAGACAGGGACTTATGGAAACACCATATATTTT
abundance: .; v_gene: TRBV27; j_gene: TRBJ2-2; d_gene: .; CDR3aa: CASSPRQVNTGELFF; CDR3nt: TGTGCCAGCAGTCCCCGACAGGTTAACACCGGGGAGCTGTTTTTT
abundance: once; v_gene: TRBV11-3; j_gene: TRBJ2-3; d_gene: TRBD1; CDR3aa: CASSPGGQGENTQYF; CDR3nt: TGTGCCAGCAGCCCTGGGGGACAGGGGGAAAATACGCAGTATTTT
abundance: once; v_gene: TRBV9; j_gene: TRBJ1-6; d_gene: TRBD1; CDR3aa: CASRKDRDDSPLHF; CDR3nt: TGTGCCAGCAGGAAAGACAGGGATGATTCACCCCTCCACTTT
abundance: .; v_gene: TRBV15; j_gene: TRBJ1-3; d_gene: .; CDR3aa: CATSRDFVSGNTIYF; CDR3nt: TGTGCCACCAGCAGAGATTTCGTCTCTGGAAACACCATATATTTT